The rows below give T cell receptor beta chains drawn from one sample of a study of cytotoxic CD8 clonotypes in ibrutinib-treated CLL. Assay used: immunoSEQ multiplex PCR; TCRdb lists only in-frame clones, some missing. The sample contains around 70,000 clones, approximately 90% of which appear only once. Sample: PBMCs, taken after 12 months of ibrutinib treatment. Source of these receptors: a human donor with chronic lymphocytic leukemia. Both conserved end residues are part of each CDR3. Each record gives: V gene, J gene, clone size, CDR3 length, D gene, CDR3 DNA, CDR3 protein. A D gene is named only where the DNA matches it firmly. Size is omitted from some rows. Given values are once, few, many or a class for expanded clones.

v_gene: TRBV7-9
j_gene: TRBJ2-3
abundance: -
len: 16
d_gene: -
CDR3nt: TGTGCCAGCAGCTTAGATGGTTTCTCAGGCACAGATACGCAGTATTTT
CDR3aa: CASSLDGFSGTDTQYF

v_gene: TRBV28
j_gene: TRBJ1-5
abundance: -
len: 17
d_gene: -
CDR3nt: TGTGCCAGCAGTTTATGGCTAACAAGGGAGGGCAATCAGCCCCAGCATTTT
CDR3aa: CASSLWLTREGNQPQHF

v_gene: TRBV2
j_gene: TRBJ1-2
abundance: few
len: 12
d_gene: -
CDR3nt: TGTGCCACCCGACAGGATGGGAGTGGCTACACCTTC
CDR3aa: CATRQDGSGYTF

v_gene: TRBV14
j_gene: TRBJ2-1
abundance: -
len: 14
d_gene: -
CDR3nt: TGTGCCAGCAGCCAAGGGGGGCCATACAATGAGCAGTTCTTC
CDR3aa: CASSQGGPYNEQFF

v_gene: TRBV14
j_gene: TRBJ2-7
abundance: -
len: 15
d_gene: TRBD2
CDR3nt: TGTGCCAGCAGCCGTCCCGGGACTAGCGCCTACGAGCAGTACTTC
CDR3aa: CASSRPGTSAYEQYF

v_gene: TRBV5-1
j_gene: TRBJ2-5
abundance: -
len: 13
d_gene: -
CDR3nt: TGCGCCAGCAGCTTTCGTGGCGGGGAGACCCAGTACTTC
CDR3aa: CASSFRGGETQYF

v_gene: TRBV7-2
j_gene: TRBJ2-1
abundance: -
len: 19
d_gene: TRBD1
CDR3nt: TGTGCCAGCAGCTTAGATTGGACAGGGGTCTTTAGCTCCTACAATGAGCAGTTCTTC
CDR3aa: CASSLDWTGVFSSYNEQFF

v_gene: TRBV21-1
j_gene: TRBJ1-1
abundance: once
len: 15
d_gene: -
CDR3nt: TGTGCCAGCAGCCCCCCGGGACAGTTGAACACTGAAGCTTTCTTT
CDR3aa: CASSPPGQLNTEAFF

v_gene: TRBV7-9
j_gene: TRBJ2-3
abundance: -
len: 19
d_gene: -
CDR3nt: TGTGCCAGCAGCTTATACTGGGGAGCCCTAGAGACCTCCGCAGATACGCAGTATTTT
CDR3aa: CASSLYWGALETSADTQYF

v_gene: TRBV7-9
j_gene: TRBJ1-4
abundance: -
len: 16
d_gene: TRBD1
CDR3nt: TGTGCCAGCAGTCTAAAGCAGGGGGCCACTAATGAAAAACTGTTTTTT
CDR3aa: CASSLKQGATNEKLFF

v_gene: TRBV5-6
j_gene: TRBJ2-5
abundance: -
len: 18
d_gene: -
CDR3nt: TGTGCCAGCAGCTTGGAGGGTGCGGGACGATCCCTCCAAGAGACCCAGTACTTC
CDR3aa: CASSLEGAGRSLQETQYF

v_gene: TRBV4-3
j_gene: TRBJ2-6
abundance: -
len: 16
d_gene: -
CDR3nt: TGCGCCAGCAGCCCTTCCGGGGGTGCTGGGGCCAACGTCCTGACTTTC
CDR3aa: CASSPSGGAGANVLTF

v_gene: TRBV25-1
j_gene: TRBJ2-3
abundance: -
len: 15
d_gene: TRBD2
CDR3nt: TGTGCCAGCAGCCGGACTAGCGGGAGTACAGATACGCAGTATTTT
CDR3aa: CASSRTSGSTDTQYF

v_gene: TRBV7-6
j_gene: TRBJ2-2
abundance: -
len: 14
d_gene: -
CDR3nt: TGTGCCAGCAGCCCGACTAGTATAGCCGGGGAGCTGTTTTTT
CDR3aa: CASSPTSIAGELFF

v_gene: TRBV18
j_gene: TRBJ2-1
abundance: -
len: 17
d_gene: -
CDR3nt: TGTGCCAGCTCACCAACGTCTGGGGCGGCGCGGGACAATGAGCAGTTCTTC
CDR3aa: CASSPTSGAARDNEQFF

v_gene: TRBV5-6
j_gene: TRBJ2-3
abundance: -
len: 16
d_gene: TRBD2
CDR3nt: TGTGCCAGCAGCAGCTTCGGGAGGGGTAGCACAGATACGCAGTATTTT
CDR3aa: CASSSFGRGSTDTQYF

v_gene: TRBV30
j_gene: TRBJ2-5
abundance: -
len: 12
d_gene: -
CDR3nt: TGTGCCTGGAGTGTTGCAACGGAGACCCAGTACTTC
CDR3aa: CAWSVATETQYF

v_gene: TRBV11-2
j_gene: TRBJ1-2
abundance: -
len: 17
d_gene: TRBD1
CDR3nt: TGTGCCAGCAGCTTAGGGTTCCGCAGGACAGGGGTCTATGGCTACACCTTC
CDR3aa: CASSLGFRRTGVYGYTF

v_gene: TRBV6-6
j_gene: TRBJ1-2
abundance: -
len: 15
d_gene: -
CDR3nt: TGTGCCAGCAGGCCGGTTCAGGGAAGCATCTATGGCTACACCTTC
CDR3aa: CASRPVQGSIYGYTF

v_gene: TRBV2
j_gene: TRBJ1-1
abundance: -
len: 14
d_gene: -
CDR3nt: TGTGCCAGCAGTGAGAACCTCGGGAACACTGAAGCTTTCTTT
CDR3aa: CASSENLGNTEAFF

v_gene: TRBV19
j_gene: TRBJ1-1
abundance: -
len: 14
d_gene: -
CDR3nt: TGTGCCAGTACCCCCCGGGACTCCTATCAATGGGCTTTCTTT
CDR3aa: CASTPRDSYQWAFF

v_gene: TRBV7-3
j_gene: TRBJ2-7
abundance: once
len: 14
d_gene: -
CDR3nt: TGTGCCAGCAGCTTAATTGGAGGGAGCTACGAGCAGTACTTC
CDR3aa: CASSLIGGSYEQYF

v_gene: TRBV6-1
j_gene: TRBJ2-4
abundance: -
len: 15
d_gene: -
CDR3nt: TGTGCCAGCAGTGAATGGCCGGAAGGCAAAAACATTCAGTACTTC
CDR3aa: CASSEWPEGKNIQYF

v_gene: TRBV30
j_gene: TRBJ1-5
abundance: -
len: 16
d_gene: -
CDR3nt: TGTGCCTGGAGTATGGTCGGGCCCTGGAGCAATCAGCCCCAGCATTTT
CDR3aa: CAWSMVGPWSNQPQHF

v_gene: TRBV19
j_gene: TRBJ2-7
abundance: -
len: 14
d_gene: -
CDR3nt: TGTGCCAGTAGTATTCGCCAGGTCAACTACGAGCAGTACTTC
CDR3aa: CASSIRQVNYEQYF

v_gene: TRBV19
j_gene: TRBJ1-2
abundance: -
len: 14
d_gene: TRBD1
CDR3nt: TGTGCCAGTAGTATGGGGGACAGTAACTATGGCTACACCTTC
CDR3aa: CASSMGDSNYGYTF

v_gene: TRBV5-1
j_gene: TRBJ2-3
abundance: -
len: 20
d_gene: -
CDR3nt: TGCGCCAGCAGCCCGAAAAGGCCCAGTCCATTTCGCGGTAGCACAGATACGCAGTATTTT
CDR3aa: CASSPKRPSPFRGSTDTQYF

v_gene: TRBV5-1
j_gene: TRBJ1-1
abundance: -
len: 16
d_gene: -
CDR3nt: TGCGCCAGCAGCTTGTCAATCCTAAGGGCGGGCACTGAAGCTTTCTTT
CDR3aa: CASSLSILRAGTEAFF

v_gene: TRBV30
j_gene: TRBJ2-2
abundance: once
len: 14
d_gene: TRBD2
CDR3nt: TGTGCCTGGAGGCTAGCGGGAGCCACCGGGGAGCTGTTTTTT
CDR3aa: CAWRLAGATGELFF

v_gene: TRBV4-3
j_gene: TRBJ2-3
abundance: -
len: 19
d_gene: TRBD2
CDR3nt: TGCGCCAGCAGCCAAGATTTAGCTAGCGGGAGCCCAGGCACAGATACGCAGTATTTT
CDR3aa: CASSQDLASGSPGTDTQYF

v_gene: TRBV29-1
j_gene: TRBJ2-5
abundance: -
len: 13
d_gene: -
CDR3nt: TGCAGCGTTTTGGTCCAAACCGGCGAGACCCAGTACTTC
CDR3aa: CSVLVQTGETQYF